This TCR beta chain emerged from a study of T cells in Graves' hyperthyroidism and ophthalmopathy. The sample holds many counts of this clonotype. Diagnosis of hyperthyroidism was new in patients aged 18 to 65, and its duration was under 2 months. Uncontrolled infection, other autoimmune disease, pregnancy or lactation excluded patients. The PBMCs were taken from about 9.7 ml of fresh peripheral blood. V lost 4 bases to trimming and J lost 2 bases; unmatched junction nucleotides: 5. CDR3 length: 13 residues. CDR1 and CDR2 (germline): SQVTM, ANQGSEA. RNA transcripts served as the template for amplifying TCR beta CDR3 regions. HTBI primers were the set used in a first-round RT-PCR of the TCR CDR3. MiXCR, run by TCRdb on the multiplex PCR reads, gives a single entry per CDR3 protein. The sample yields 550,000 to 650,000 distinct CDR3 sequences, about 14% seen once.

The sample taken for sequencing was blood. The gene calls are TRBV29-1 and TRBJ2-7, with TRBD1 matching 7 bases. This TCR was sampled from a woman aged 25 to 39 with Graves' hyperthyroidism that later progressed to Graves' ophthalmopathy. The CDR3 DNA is TGCAGCGTTGGGACAGGAGCCGCCTACGAGCAGTACTTC. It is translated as CSVGTGAAYEQYF.